These 26 T cell receptor beta chains share one sample of origin, sequenced in a study of blood T cell repertoires in COVID-19. Clones were read by immunoSEQ multiplex PCR, and TCRdb kept only the in-frame ones, dropping some. The profile shows approximately 220,000 clones, 80% to 90% of them singletons. Sequences were obtained from peripheral blood. These TCRs come from a middle-aged woman with active or convalescent COVID-19.

The CDR3 region has the DNA TGCAGCGCGACAGGGAGATCCTACGAGCAGTACTTC. Translation gives CSATGRSYEQYF. V is TRBV29-1 and J is TRBJ2-7, with 7 nucleotides matching TRBD1. Trimming at V came to 7 bases and at J to 1 base, leaving 4 bases not matched to a gene. This CDR3 region has 12 residues. Germline CDR1 SQVTM, CDR2 ANQGSEA.

The rearrangement uses TRBV28 and TRBJ1-1; D uncertain. This CDR3 region has 12 residues. V was clipped by 4 bases and J by 5 bases, with 8 bases between them. CDR1 is MDHEN and CDR2 is SYDVKM in the germline V gene. CDR3 residues: CASSYSRTEAFF. The CDR3 nucleotides are TGTGCCAGCAGTTACTCGCGGACTGAAGCTTTCTTT.

On this clone: This sample includes further DNA sequences coding for the same CDR3. The chain carries TRBV18 and TRBJ2-2, with TRBD1 matching 9 bases. The germline V gene encodes CDR1 KGHSH and CDR2 LQKENI. V trimming: 2 bases; J trimming: 5 bases; junction bases outside the gene matches: 3. The CDR3 has 15 residues. In nucleotides, the CDR3 is TGTGCCAGCTCACCAGGGACAGGGAGGACCGGGGAGCTGTTTTTT. Amino acid sequence: CASSPGTGRTGELFF.

The rearrangement joins TRBV19 to TRBJ2-7; 11 bases are shared with TRBD1. CDR3 length: 17 residues. The V gene end was trimmed by 5 bases and the J gene end by 2 bases; junction bases not matched to a gene: 11. Germline CDR1 LNHDA, CDR2 SQIVND (reference sequence). The CDR3 region is CASSSLLGDRGTYEQYF. In nucleotides, the CDR3 is TGTGCCAGTAGTTCCCTCCTAGGGGACAGGGGGACCTACGAGCAGTACTTC.

The rearrangement uses TRBV29-1 and TRBJ2-5; 8 bases are shared with TRBD2. The CDR3 sequence is 16 residues long. V shed 3 bases and J 1 base; nucleotides not matched to a gene: 10. Germline V CDR1 and CDR2: SQVTM, ANQGSEA. In DNA, the CDR3 is TGCAGCGTTGATACTCCTGCGGGGGGAATCCAAGAGACCCAGTACTTC. It translates to CSVDTPAGGIQETQYF.

V gene TRBV14 combines with J gene TRBJ2-3; TRBD2 matches at 10 bases. This CDR3 has 15 amino acids. The germline gives CDR1 SGHDN, CDR2 FVKESK. Trimming at V came to 0 bases and at J to 6 bases, leaving 3 bases not matched to a gene. The CDR3 nucleotides read TGTGCCAGCAGCCAAGAACTAGCGGGGATGGATACGCAGTATTTT. Its translation is CASSQELAGMDTQYF.

This chain links TRBV7-9 with TRBJ1-4; 12 positions match TRBD1. The ends lost 4 bases at V and 3 bases at J; junction bases unmatched: 6. Germline assignment: CDR1 SEHNR and CDR2 FQNEAQ (reference sequence). The CDR3 is made up of 17 amino acids. In DNA form, the CDR3 reads TGTGCCAGCAGCTCCCGGGACAGGGGGCTCGCTAATGAAAAACTGTTTTTT. Its translation is CASSSRDRGLANEKLFF.

CDR3 in amino acids: CASSYSMVLQGDGYTF. CDR3 nucleotides: TGTGCCAGCAGTTACTCAATGGTGTTACAGGGGGATGGCTACACCTTC. The chain is built from TRBV6-5 and TRBJ1-2; 8 bases are shared with TRBD1. Germline CDR1 MNHEY, CDR2 SVGAGI. The CDR3 is 16 amino acids. J was trimmed by 6 bases and V by 0 bases; bases with no gene match: 9.

This clone appeared a single time. This chain joins TRBV5-1 and TRBJ2-3; D possibly corresponds to TRBD1 (6 bases). Trimming removed 4 bases from V and 3 bases from J, with 24 bases in between. This CDR3 is built from 18 residues. CDR1 and CDR2 from the germline V gene are SGHRS and YFSETQ. CDR3 coding DNA: TGCGCCAGCAGCCTGGAGGTGAGTTGGGGGCCGAGGACAGATACGCAGTATTTT. Encoded protein: CASSLEVSWGPRTDTQYF.

This clone was picked up a small number of times. This chain joins TRBV5-1 and TRBJ2-1, with 10 bases that match TRBD2. CDR3 length equals 17 residues. The V gene end was trimmed by 1 base and the J gene end by 0 bases; junction bases not matched to a gene: 4. From germline, CDR1 is SGHRS and CDR2 YFSETQ. The CDR3 DNA reads as TGCGCCAGCAGCTTGATCGCTAGCGGGAGCTCCTACAATGAGCAGTTCTTC. Encoded protein: CASSLIASGSSYNEQFF.

This CDR3 reads CASSEGTGNYEQYF. CDR3 nucleotides: TGTGCCAGCAGTGAAGGGACAGGTAACTACGAGCAGTACTTC. The chain links TRBV2 to TRBJ2-7, with 7 bases lining up with TRBD1. Trimming took 1 base from V and 3 from J; bases not matched to a gene: 3. This CDR3 is built from 14 residues. In germline, CDR1 is SNHLY, CDR2 FYNNEI.

There are a few counts of this clone. This chain joins TRBV5-5 and TRBJ1-4; 8 bases fit TRBD1. This CDR3 is built from 17 residues. Germline lookup yields CDR1 SGHKS and CDR2 YYEKEE (reference sequence). After removal of 0 bases from V and 4 bases from J, the junction contained 8 bases not matched to a gene. CDR3 in amino acids: CASSLGVTGALNEKLFF. The CDR3 nucleotides are TGTGCCAGCAGCTTGGGGGTGACAGGGGCCCTTAATGAAAAACTGTTTTTT.

CDR3 region: CASSWGQELADTQYF. CDR3 nucleotide sequence: TGCGCCAGCAGCTGGGGACAGGAATTGGCAGATACGCAGTATTTT. The chain has TRBV5-1 and TRBJ2-3; TRBD1 agrees at 8 bases. CDR3 length: 15 residues. J was trimmed by 4 bases and V by 3 bases; bases with no gene match: 7. Germline values: CDR1 SGHRS, CDR2 YFSETQ.

This chain connects TRBV5-1 to TRBJ1-5; 8 bases line up with TRBD1. Germline assignment: CDR1 SGHRS and CDR2 YFSETQ. V shed 5 bases, J shed 6 bases, and the junction held 10 bases outside the gene matches. The CDR3 runs to 15 residues. In nucleotides, the CDR3 is TGCGCCAGCAGTCCTGGACAGGGCCAGGGTCAGCCCCAGCATTTT. Its translation: CASSPGQGQGQPQHF.

This clone came up a few times. The gene calls are TRBV15 and TRBJ1-5; a possible D gene is TRBD1 (6 bases). Germline V gene sequence: CDR1 LNHNV, CDR2 YYDKDF (reference sequence). Trimming shortened V by 6 bases and J by 4 bases, and 16 bases separated the two germline ends. The CDR3 is 15 residues long. The CDR3 reads CATSQQGRSNQPQHF. Here the CDR3 DNA reads TGTGCCACCAGTCAACAGGGAAGGAGTAATCAGCCCCAGCATTTT.

The chain joins TRBV27 to TRBJ2-5; maybe TRBD1 (6 bases). Germline CDR1 MNHEY, CDR2 SMNVEV (reference sequence). Trimming pared 4 bases from V and 2 bases from J, leaving 17 bases between. The CDR3 sequence is 16 residues long. CDR3 in DNA: TGTGCCAGCAGTTCTTTTCAGGGGCCACTACAAGAGACCCAGTACTTC. This codes for CASSSFQGPLQETQYF.

This clone was seen once. The chain has TRBV30 and TRBJ1-2, with 8 bases identical to TRBD1. The CDR3 is 12 amino acids. Germline V gives CDR1 GTSNPN, CDR2 SVGIG (reference sequence). J gave up 6 bases and V 7 bases, and 7 bases lay outside the gene matches. The CDR3 DNA reads as TGTGCCTACCAACAGGGGGAGGATGGCTACACCTTC. Translated, it gives CAYQQGEDGYTF.

The J gene is TRBJ1-2, the V gene TRBV12-3 or TRBV12-4; unclear D gene. Trimming cost V 6 bases and J 8 bases, with 7 bases left between them. The CDR3 is made up of 10 amino acids. The CDR3 loop is CASSVEGYTF. The CDR3 coding sequence is TGTGCCAGCAGCGTGGAGGGCTACACCTTC.

This chain joins TRBV7-2 and TRBJ2-5, with 11 bases identical to TRBD2. The germline V gene encodes CDR1 SGHTA and CDR2 FQGNSA. Unmatched junction bases numbered 7, after V lost 5 bases and J lost 2 bases. The CDR3 is made up of 16 amino acids. The CDR3 sequence is CASSETSGIVQETQYF. CDR3 nucleotide sequence: TGTGCCAGCAGCGAGACTAGCGGGATTGTACAAGAGACCCAGTACTTC.

The chain couples TRBV6-5 to TRBJ2-7, with a tentative D call TRBD1 (6 bases). Germline values: CDR1 MNHEY, CDR2 SVGAGI. The V and J ends lost 4 bases and 2 bases respectively, with 9 bases between them. This CDR3 has 13 amino acids. In nucleotides, the CDR3 is TGTGCCAGCAGTTGGACAGCCACCTACGAGCAGTACTTC. This encodes CASSWTATYEQYF.

The chain employs TRBV7-3 and TRBJ1-6; tentatively, D is TRBD1 (6 bases). V gave up 8 bases and J gave up 7 bases, with 12 bases separating them. Germline-derived CDR1 and CDR2 are SGHTA and FQGTGA. The CDR3 extends over 13 amino acids. CDR3 in amino acids: CASAQGPNSPLHF. The CDR3 bases are TGTGCCAGCGCCCAGGGGCCGAATTCACCCCTCCACTTT.

V and J are TRBV5-6 and TRBJ2-7, with 11 bases identical to TRBD2. The germline V gene encodes CDR1 SGHDT and CDR2 YYEEEE. The CDR3 spans 18 residues. Trimming at V came to 4 bases and at J to 0 bases, leaving 12 bases not matched to a gene. The CDR3 nucleotides are TGTGCCAGCAGCCCAACGAGACTAGCGGGGTCTGGCTCCTACGAGCAGTACTTC. This translates into CASSPTRLAGSGSYEQYF.

The count of this clone is one. The V and J genes are TRBV6-2 or TRBV6-3 and TRBJ2-3; 10 bases fit TRBD2. J was trimmed by 4 bases and V by 2 bases; bases with no gene match: 21. The germline gives CDR1 MNHEY, CDR2 SVGEGT. The CDR3 contains 21 residues. The CDR3 DNA sequence: TGTGCCAGCAGTTACCCTCCTACTAGCGGGATACTCTCCCTTCGCGCAGATACGCAGTATTTT. Encoded protein: CASSYPPTSGILSLRADTQYF.

V and J are TRBV3-1 (or the pseudogene TRBV3-2) and TRBJ1-2; D call uncertain. Trimming took off 0 bases at V and 2 bases at J, with 10 bases between the two ends. This CDR3 spans 15 amino acids. CDR1 LGHDT and CDR2 YNNKEL come from the germline V gene (reference sequence). This CDR3 is CASSQDRARNYGYTF. CDR3 DNA sequence: TGTGCCAGCAGCCAAGATCGTGCCAGGAACTATGGCTACACCTTC.

The chain links TRBV11-2 to TRBJ2-2; 13 bases line up with TRBD2. The CDR3 is made up of 17 amino acids. The germline V gene has CDR1 SGHAT and CDR2 FQNNGV. Trimming at V came to 5 bases and at J to 2 bases, leaving 5 bases not matched to a gene. The CDR3 region is CASSRGLAGANTGELFF. CDR3 nucleotide sequence: TGTGCCAGCAGCCGAGGACTAGCGGGGGCCAACACCGGGGAGCTGTTTTTT.

The rearrangement uses TRBV12-5 and TRBJ2-5; 9 bases agree with TRBD1. V lost 5 bases and J lost 2; bases outside the gene matches: 9. Germline V gene data show CDR1 as LGHNT and CDR2 as FRNRAP. The CDR3 sequence is 16 residues long. The DNA for the CDR3 is TGTGCTAGTGGTAACGACAGGGGGGGATGGCAAGAGACCCAGTACTTC. Translating it yields CASGNDRGGWQETQYF.